This is a list of T cell receptor beta chains from one sample in a study of shared clonotypes between healthy human individuals. Sequenced by immunoSEQ multiplex PCR; TCRdb stores in-frame clones only, minus some. The profile shows roughly 2.4 million clones, around 95% of them singletons. What was sequenced was naive CD4+ T cells sorted from blood. These receptors all stem from a man between 18 and 35 years old in good health. CDR3s include the opening cysteine and the closing phenylalanine or tryptophan. Each record gives: J gene, clone size, V gene, D gene, CDR3 DNA, CDR3 protein. The D gene is left open where the match is weak. Where a row states a size, it is once, few, many or the class of an expanded clone; other rows omit it.

J: TRBJ2-1; size: .; V: TRBV5-1; D: .; DNA: TGCGCCAGCAGCTTGGCGCAGGGTCCCCCTTACAATGAGCAGTTCTTC; CDR3: CASSLAQGPPYNEQFF
J: TRBJ2-1; size: .; V: TRBV29-1; D: .; DNA: TGCAGCGTTGAAGTTCCCGACGGGACCTACAATGAGCAGTTCTTC; CDR3: CSVEVPDGTYNEQFF
J: TRBJ1-1; size: .; V: TRBV18; D: .; DNA: TGTGCCAGCTCACCACTTCAGGGACCCATGAACACTGAAGCTTTCTTT; CDR3: CASSPLQGPMNTEAFF
J: TRBJ1-5; size: .; V: TRBV19; D: .; DNA: TGTGCCAGTAGTATATTAGTCGGGAATCAGCCCCAGCATTTT; CDR3: CASSILVGNQPQHF
J: TRBJ2-3; size: .; V: TRBV28; D: .; DNA: TGTGCCAGCAGTTTATGGAACTTTCCCCGACTTCCAGATACGCAGTATTTT; CDR3: CASSLWNFPRLPDTQYF
J: TRBJ2-3; size: .; V: TRBV30; D: .; DNA: TGTGCCTGGAGCGGGGCAGATACGCAGTATTTT; CDR3: CAWSGADTQYF
J: TRBJ1-6; size: .; V: TRBV30; D: TRBD1; DNA: TGTGCCTTGACAGGGGGCATCTATAATTCACCCCTCCACTTT; CDR3: CALTGGIYNSPLHF
J: TRBJ2-7; size: .; V: TRBV5-3; D: TRBD2; DNA: TGTGCCAGAAGCACGCGCAGGACTAGGTACGAGCAGTACTTC; CDR3: CARSTRRTRYEQYF
J: TRBJ2-7; size: .; V: TRBV6-5; D: .; DNA: TGTGCCAGCAGTTACACGGCCCTCGGGGGTGTCTTCGAGCAGTACTTC; CDR3: CASSYTALGGVFEQYF
J: TRBJ2-7; size: .; V: TRBV2; D: .; DNA: TGTGCCAGCATGAGAAGGGCCTACGAGCAGTACTTC; CDR3: CASMRRAYEQYF
J: TRBJ2-7; size: .; V: TRBV6-5; D: TRBD1; DNA: TGTGCCAGCAGTTACTCGGGACAGGGGGTCTACGAGCAGTACTTC; CDR3: CASSYSGQGVYEQYF
J: TRBJ2-6; size: .; V: TRBV2; D: TRBD1; DNA: TGTGCCAGCAGGGGACAGGGGAGCTCTGGGGCCAACGTCCTGACTTTC; CDR3: CASRGQGSSGANVLTF
J: TRBJ2-2; size: .; V: TRBV7-2; D: .; DNA: TGTGCCAGCAGCTTAGTTAGCGGCACCGGGGAGCTGTTTTTT; CDR3: CASSLVSGTGELFF
J: TRBJ1-2; size: .; V: TRBV4-3; D: .; DNA: TGCGCCAGCAGCCAAGAGATCGACAGGACCGGTTATGGCTACACCTTC; CDR3: CASSQEIDRTGYGYTF
J: TRBJ2-5; size: .; V: TRBV4-3; D: TRBD1; DNA: TGCGCCAGCAGCCAGACAGGGGGAGAGACCCAGTACTTC; CDR3: CASSQTGGETQYF
J: TRBJ2-2; size: .; V: TRBV9; D: TRBD2; DNA: TGTGCCAGCAGCGTAGCACTAGCGGACACCGGGGAGCTGTTTTTT; CDR3: CASSVALADTGELFF
J: TRBJ2-7; size: .; V: TRBV7-2; D: TRBD1; DNA: TGTGCCAGCAGCTCCACCGTTCCGGGACAGGGAACCTACGAGCAGTACTTC; CDR3: CASSSTVPGQGTYEQYF
J: TRBJ2-5; size: once; V: TRBV6-1; D: .; DNA: TGTGCCAGCAGTGAAGTTGACCGACGGGGGACCCAGTACTTC; CDR3: CASSEVDRRGTQYF
J: TRBJ2-5; size: .; V: TRBV6-4; D: .; DNA: TGTGCCAGCAGTGACTCGGGGGAAGAGACCCAGTACTTC; CDR3: CASSDSGEETQYF
J: TRBJ1-1; size: .; V: TRBV18; D: TRBD1; DNA: TGTGCCAGCTCATCCCTCGGACAGGGCGCCACTGAAGCTTTCTTT; CDR3: CASSSLGQGATEAFF
J: TRBJ1-6; size: .; V: TRBV7-2; D: TRBD1; DNA: TGTGCCAGCAGCTTAGGGACAGGGTCCTATAATTCACCCCTCCACTTT; CDR3: CASSLGTGSYNSPLHF
J: TRBJ1-2; size: .; V: TRBV7-2; D: .; DNA: TGTGCCAGCAGCTTCGAGGAGCGGAGCCCCTATGGCTACACCTTC; CDR3: CASSFEERSPYGYTF
J: TRBJ1-6; size: .; V: TRBV19; D: TRBD1; DNA: TGTGCCAGTAGTATCGGGACAGGGTTAAATTCACCCCTCCACTTT; CDR3: CASSIGTGLNSPLHF
J: TRBJ2-5; size: .; V: TRBV18; D: .; DNA: TGTGCCAGCTCACCATATCCAGGCGATCCCCAGACCCAGTACTTC; CDR3: CASSPYPGDPQTQYF
J: TRBJ1-3; size: .; V: TRBV5-1; D: .; DNA: TGCGCCAGCAGCTTGGCGGGGACTGGAAACACCATATATTTT; CDR3: CASSLAGTGNTIYF
J: TRBJ2-5; size: .; V: TRBV5-6; D: .; DNA: TGTGCCAGCACGGGGGAAGGGAGAGAGACCCAGTACTTC; CDR3: CASTGEGRETQYF
J: TRBJ2-7; size: .; V: TRBV13; D: TRBD1; DNA: TGTGCCAGCAGCACCCGACAGGGGAGCCTCTACGAGCAGTACTTC; CDR3: CASSTRQGSLYEQYF
J: TRBJ2-7; size: .; V: TRBV6-6; D: TRBD2; DNA: TGTGCCAGCAGTTCCAGTGCTAGCGGGAAAAAATACGAGCAGTACTTC; CDR3: CASSSSASGKKYEQYF
J: TRBJ2-7; size: .; V: TRBV2; D: .; DNA: TGTGCCAGCAGTAAACAGGGCTACGAGCAGTACTTC; CDR3: CASSKQGYEQYF
J: TRBJ1-1; size: .; V: TRBV10-3; D: .; DNA: TGTGCCATCAGTGGAGGGGGAAACACTGAAGCTTTCTTT; CDR3: CAISGGGNTEAFF
J: TRBJ1-1; size: .; V: TRBV7-9; D: .; DNA: TGTGCCAGCAGCTTAGGGGTGGGGGACACTGAAGCTTTCTTT; CDR3: CASSLGVGDTEAFF
J: TRBJ1-6; size: .; V: TRBV5-1; D: .; DNA: TGCGCCAGCAGCTTGGAATCAGGGAGGCATTCACCCCTCCACTTT; CDR3: CASSLESGRHSPLHF
J: TRBJ1-5; size: .; V: TRBV19; D: .; DNA: TGTGCCAGTAGTTTCCGGGACTCGAATCAGCCCCAGCATTTT; CDR3: CASSFRDSNQPQHF
J: TRBJ2-2; size: .; V: TRBV9; D: TRBD1; DNA: TGTGCCAGCAGCGTAGCGCAGGGGGCAGGCACCGGGGAGCTGTTTTTT; CDR3: CASSVAQGAGTGELFF
J: TRBJ2-5; size: .; V: TRBV5-1; D: TRBD2; DNA: TGCGCCAGCAGCTTGGCCGGGGGAGGGACCCAAGAGACCCAGTACTTC; CDR3: CASSLAGGGTQETQYF
J: TRBJ1-5; size: .; V: TRBV6-5; D: .; DNA: TGTGCCAGCAGCAGGGGACCGACTGACGAAACCCAGCATTTT; CDR3: CASSRGPTDETQHF
J: TRBJ2-7; size: .; V: TRBV7-2; D: .; DNA: TGTGCCAGCAGCTCCGACATGGGAACCTACGAGCAGTACTTC; CDR3: CASSSDMGTYEQYF
J: TRBJ2-1; size: .; V: TRBV27; D: TRBD2; DNA: TGTGCCAGCAGCCCTTGGGGGAATTTAGCGGGAGTTGGGCAGTTCTTC; CDR3: CASSPWGNLAGVGQFF
J: TRBJ2-1; size: .; V: TRBV2; D: .; DNA: TGTGCCAGCAGTGAAGCGCGGCAGAATGAGCAGTTCTTC; CDR3: CASSEARQNEQFF
J: TRBJ2-1; size: once; V: TRBV7-2; D: .; DNA: TGTGCCAGCAGCGTCTCTGGGGGAGTTTACTACAATGAGCAGTTCTTC; CDR3: CASSVSGGVYYNEQFF
J: TRBJ1-6; size: .; V: TRBV10-3; D: TRBD1; DNA: TGTGCCATCACCTGGGACAGGGATAATTCACCCCTCCACTTT; CDR3: CAITWDRDNSPLHF
J: TRBJ2-1; size: .; V: TRBV4-1; D: TRBD2; DNA: TGCGCCAGCAGCCAAGGCCCGATAGGACTAGGCCCCTACAATGAGCAGTTCTTC; CDR3: CASSQGPIGLGPYNEQFF
J: TRBJ2-5; size: .; V: TRBV5-4; D: .; DNA: TGTGCCAGCAGAACGACCATTCAAGAGACCCAGTACTTC; CDR3: CASRTTIQETQYF
J: TRBJ1-5; size: .; V: TRBV4-1; D: .; DNA: TGCGCCAGCAGCCAAGCTATGCCAAATCAGCCCCAGCATTTT; CDR3: CASSQAMPNQPQHF
J: TRBJ1-2; size: .; V: TRBV5-1; D: TRBD1; DNA: TGCGCCAGCAGCTCTCTATTGTGGGGACAGGGTGGCTACACCTTC; CDR3: CASSSLLWGQGGYTF
J: TRBJ2-7; size: .; V: TRBV7-9; D: TRBD2; DNA: TGTGCCAGCACCTTAGCGGGAGTAGCGGACGAGCAGTACTTC; CDR3: CASTLAGVADEQYF
J: TRBJ2-3; size: .; V: TRBV10-3; D: TRBD2; DNA: TGTGCCATCAGTGGGGTAGCGGGACCTACAGATACGCAGTATTTT; CDR3: CAISGVAGPTDTQYF
J: TRBJ2-3; size: .; V: TRBV19; D: .; DNA: TGTGCCAGTAGTTTCACCGCAGGCACAGATACGCAGTATTTT; CDR3: CASSFTAGTDTQYF
J: TRBJ2-1; size: .; V: TRBV30; D: TRBD2; DNA: TGTGCCTGGAGGGGACTAGCGGGAGCTCCCCCGTTCTTC; CDR3: CAWRGLAGAPPFF
J: TRBJ2-2; size: .; V: TRBV9; D: .; DNA: TGTGCCAGCAGCGTAGTTTCCATCCCGAACACCGGGGAGCTGTTTTTT; CDR3: CASSVVSIPNTGELFF
J: TRBJ1-1; size: .; V: TRBV30; D: TRBD1; DNA: TGTGCCTGGAAAGGACAGGGGGCGACTGAAGCTTTCTTT; CDR3: CAWKGQGATEAFF
J: TRBJ2-1; size: .; V: TRBV5-4; D: TRBD2; DNA: TGTGCCAGCAGCATCACTAGCGGGGACTACAATGAGCAGTTCTTC; CDR3: CASSITSGDYNEQFF
J: TRBJ1-2; size: .; V: TRBV28; D: TRBD1; DNA: TGTGCCAGCAGTTACAGGGGTTATGGCTACACCTTC; CDR3: CASSYRGYGYTF
J: TRBJ2-1; size: .; V: TRBV4-3; D: TRBD2; DNA: TGCGCCAGCAGCCAAGATCTGGTAGCGGGAGTGTTTCAGTTCTTC; CDR3: CASSQDLVAGVFQFF
J: TRBJ1-1; size: .; V: TRBV6-5; D: .; DNA: TGTGCCAGCAGTTACTCGAGCGGGAGCACTGAAGCTTTCTTT; CDR3: CASSYSSGSTEAFF
J: TRBJ1-1; size: once; V: TRBV7-3; D: .; DNA: TGTGCCAGCAGCCCCAACACAGGGAATACTGAAGCTTTCTTT; CDR3: CASSPNTGNTEAFF
J: TRBJ1-1; size: .; V: TRBV10-1; D: .; DNA: TGCGCCAGCAGTGGGAGACAGAACACTGAAGCTTTCTTT; CDR3: CASSGRQNTEAFF
J: TRBJ2-7; size: .; V: TRBV7-2; D: TRBD1; DNA: TGTGCCAGCACCGATCAGGGGGCGCTAGGAAAACAGTACTTC; CDR3: CASTDQGALGKQYF
J: TRBJ2-7; size: .; V: TRBV6-1; D: .; DNA: TGTGCCAGCTTCCATGCGGGACAAAGCTACGAGCAGTACTTC; CDR3: CASFHAGQSYEQYF